What follows are 15 T cell receptor beta chains derived from one specimen sequenced in a study of early T cells in non-severe SARS-CoV-2 infection. Each CDR3 protein is one row after TCRdb ran MiXCR on the 5' RACE reads. The table has about 60,000 distinct CDR3 sequences, more than 15% seen once; the top ten hold almost 9%. The sample in question was whole blood, obtained at baseline. The receptors originated from an adult who was a healthcare worker with PCR-confirmed SARS-CoV-2 infection or an uninfected control (not recorded which).

The V call is TRBV11-3, the J call TRBJ2-1, with unresolved D. Deletions cut 0 bases from V and 0 bases from J, with 6 bases between. This CDR3 is 15 amino acids long. CDR1 and CDR2 from the germline V gene are SGHNT and YENEEA. Here the CDR3 reads CASSLDSSSYNEQFF. DNA for the CDR3: TGTGCCAGCAGCTTAGATAGTTCCTCCTACAATGAGCAGTTCTTC.

The chain has TRBV2 and TRBJ2-3; TRBD1 matches at 8 bases. Germline-derived CDR1 and CDR2 are SNHLY and FYNNEI. The CDR3 is 13 amino acids. The V segment lost 5 bases and the J segment 5 bases; nucleotides outside the gene matches: 3. DNA for the CDR3: TGTGCCAGCAGTCCTACAGGGGGAGATACGCAGTATTTT. Its translation is CASSPTGGDTQYF.

This clonotype turned up a few times. The rearrangement links TRBV4-2 to TRBJ2-3; D is perhaps TRBD1 (5 bases). V lost 5 bases and J 3 bases, leaving 18 bases between the germline ends. Germline assignment: CDR1 LGHNA and CDR2 YNFKEQ. The CDR3 is 16 amino acids. CDR3 DNA sequence: TGTGCCAGCAGCTCGGACGGACACAGGATAACAGATACGCAGTATTTT. This gives the protein CASSSDGHRITDTQYF.

V gene TRBV20-1 combines with J gene TRBJ1-6; 7 bases are shared with TRBD1. J was trimmed by 8 bases and V by 0 bases; bases with no gene match: 4. The length of the CDR3 is 14 residues. The germline V gene has CDR1 DFQATT and CDR2 SNEGSKA (reference sequence). In nucleotides, the CDR3 is TGCAGTGCTAGAGATTCGGGACAGTATTCACCCCTCCACTTT. It translates to CSARDSGQYSPLHF.

The gene calls are TRBV6-5 and TRBJ2-7, with no clear D. Germline V lookup: CDR1 MNHEY, CDR2 SVGAGI. This CDR3 has 16 residues. V lost 0 bases to trimming and J lost 3 bases, with 15 bases between them. The CDR3 here is CASSYSTVMPDYEQYF. The CDR3 DNA reads as TGTGCCAGCAGTTACTCGACGGTAATGCCAGACTACGAGCAGTACTTC.

This clonotype was counted between two and nine times. The chain couples TRBV5-4 to TRBJ1-2, with 10 nucleotides matching TRBD1. Trimming took 3 bases from V and 3 from J; bases not matched to a gene: 8. The CDR3 runs to 16 residues. Germline CDR1 SGHNT, CDR2 YYREEE (reference sequence). The DNA for the CDR3 is TGTGCCAGCAGCTCCCCGGGACAGGGGACACACTATGGCTACACCTTC. Translated, it gives CASSSPGQGTHYGYTF. Full variable domain (rest looked up from reference TRBV5-4 and TRBJ1-2): ETGVTQSPTHLIKTRGQQVTLRCSSQSGHNTVSWYQQALGQGPQFIFQYYREEENGRGNFPPRFSGLQFPNYSSELNVNALELDDSALYLCASSSPGQGTHYGYTFGSGTRLTVV.

The rearrangement joins TRBV30 to TRBJ1-3, with D hard to call. Germline loops: CDR1 GTSNPN, CDR2 SVGIG (reference sequence). Trimming left V 2 bases short and J 4 bases short, with 9 bases between. The CDR3 extends over 13 amino acids. CDR3 bases: TGTGCCTGGAGTAGGGCCAGAGGAAACACCATATATTTT. Amino acid sequence: CAWSRARGNTIYF. Together with reference TRBV30 and TRBJ1-3, the CDR3 gives the full variable domain: SQTIHQWPATLVQPVGSPLSLECTVEGTSNPNLYWYRQAAGRGLQLLFYSVGIGQISSEVPQNLSASRPQDRQFILSSKKLLLSDSGFYLCAWSRARGNTIYFGEGSWLTVV.

The chain couples TRBV2 to TRBJ1-5; D gene uncertain. This CDR3 region has 13 residues. Trimming cost V 7 bases and J 0 bases, with 7 bases left between them. CDR1 SNHLY and CDR2 FYNNEI come from the germline V gene. The CDR3 loop reads CASNRLSNQPQHF. As DNA, the CDR3 is TGTGCCAGCAATCGGCTTAGCAATCAGCCCCAGCATTTT.

V gene TRBV5-1 combines with J gene TRBJ1-4; 8 positions match TRBD1. The CDR3 runs to 15 residues. Germline CDR1 and CDR2: SGHRS and YFSETQ. The V and J ends lost 1 base and 7 bases, in that order; junction bases with no gene match: 6. CDR3 in DNA: TGCGCCAGCAGCTTGCCCGGGACAGGACCTGAAAAACTGTTTTTT. Protein: CASSLPGTGPEKLFF.

This clonotype appeared a few times. One end of the junction varies from germline; a read error may be responsible. The chain links TRBV5-6 to TRBJ2-2; TRBD1 is a possible D gene (6 bases). In germline, CDR1 is SGHDT, CDR2 YYEEEE. There are 13 residues in the CDR3. CDR3 amino acids: CAGRQVNTGELFF. The CDR3 nucleotides read TGTGCCGGCAGACAGGTGAACACCGGGGAGCTGTTTTTT.

There are a few counts of this clonotype. The gene calls are TRBV12-3 or TRBV12-4 and TRBJ2-7, with a tentative D call TRBD1 (6 bases). Trimming left V 5 bases short and J 4 bases short, with 12 bases between. This CDR3 comprises 13 residues. The CDR3 loop reads CASSMAGAYEQYF. CDR3 DNA sequence: TGTGCCAGCAGTATGGCAGGGGCATACGAGCAGTACTTC.

This clonotype showed up just a few times. The chain couples TRBV20-1 to TRBJ2-5, with 7 positions matching TRBD2. Losses at the gene ends were 2 bases for V and 5 bases for J; bases not matched to a gene: 5. CDR3 length: 13 residues. CDR1 is DFQATT, CDR2 SNEGSKA, per germline (reference sequence). Here the CDR3 DNA reads TGCAGTGCTAGATTACTAGCGTTGGAGACCCAGTACTTC. Protein product: CSARLLALETQYF.

This clonotype has ten or more counts. Written as DNA, the CDR3 is TGTGCCAGCAGTGAAATTGGGACAGGGTTAGACCTGGGATTCGAGGCTTTCTTT. Protein: CASSEIGTGLDLGFEAFF. The chain recombines TRBV25-1 with TRBJ1-1; 9 nucleotides line up with TRBD1. CDR1 is MGHDK, CDR2 SYGVNS, per germline. V lost 2 bases and J lost 11; bases outside the gene matches: 21. The CDR3 runs to 18 residues.

This clonotype was found a few times. The chain has TRBV5-8 and TRBJ2-1; D assignment may be TRBD1 or TRBD2 (6 bases each). Germline CDR1 and CDR2: SGHTS and YDEGEE. The CDR3 extends over 14 amino acids. Trimming left V 0 bases short and J 6 bases short, with 10 bases between. This chain's CDR3 is CASSLVQGGNEQFF. Written as DNA, the CDR3 is TGTGCCAGCAGCTTGGTACAGGGAGGCAATGAGCAGTTCTTC.

The rearrangement joins TRBV6-1 to TRBJ2-1; D unresolved. The ends were cut back, 4 bases at V and 5 bases at J, with 3 bases in the middle. In germline, CDR1 is MNHNS, CDR2 SASEGT. CDR3 length equals 11 residues. As DNA, the CDR3 is TGTGCCAGCAGTGGGGACAATGAGCAGTTCTTC. Its translation is CASSGDNEQFF.